A selection of T cell receptor beta chains follows, all from one sample in a study of vaccination and CD4 T cells after COVID-19. Antigen specificity for these receptors is unknown. TCRdb ran MiXCR on the PCR reads and lists one entry per CDR3 protein. Found here are fewer than 8,000 distinct CDR3 sequences, 32% of them singletons; the top ten hold about 13%. The sample was CD4+ T cells from blood, cultured in vitro. The receptors come from a human donor in good health. CDR3s leave out the opening cysteine and the closing phenylalanine or tryptophan. Each record gives: V gene, J gene, D gene, CDR3 protein. A D gene is named only where the DNA matches it firmly.

TRBV19	TRBJ2-7	.	ASSPGPTYEQY
TRBV6-1	TRBJ2-3	.	ASSGRQKSGDTQY
TRBV15	TRBJ2-2	.	ATSRDQNTGELF
TRBV20-1	TRBJ2-7	TRBD1	SARDSGTGSYDQY
TRBV4-3	TRBJ1-2	.	ASSKTRGDTGYT
TRBV7-2	TRBJ2-2	.	ASSLFSTGELF
TRBV7-8	TRBJ1-5	.	ASSSLITSQYQPQH
TRBV20-1	TRBJ1-6	.	SASPGTNSPLH
TRBV20-1	TRBJ1-5	.	SARDISRAGSNQPQH
TRBV20-1	TRBJ2-1	.	SVDGPAGNEQF
TRBV10-3	TRBJ2-1	.	AIRGASGNEQF
TRBV28	TRBJ2-7	TRBD2	ASTRGGAGDYEQY
TRBV10-3	TRBJ1-1	TRBD1	AIRGQLNTEAF
TRBV7-2	TRBJ1-5	.	ASSLEGGAARPQH
TRBV7-2	TRBJ1-2	.	ASSFRTDDGYT
TRBV11-1	TRBJ2-6	TRBD1	ASSFSTIRGRMAPGANVLT
TRBV20-1	TRBJ2-3	.	SVDGGPEGTDTQY
TRBV20-1	TRBJ2-5	.	SAQRGEETQY
TRBV2	TRBJ2-7	.	ASTRDKAYEQY
TRBV5-4	TRBJ2-5	TRBD2	ASRSGLAGGQETQY
TRBV20-1	TRBJ2-7	.	SAQAEGAHYEQY
TRBV6-1	TRBJ1-2	.	ASSEGRNYGYT
TRBV7-2	TRBJ2-1	.	ASSLGGYYNEQF
TRBV2	TRBJ2-3	.	ASKEDTQY
TRBV20-1	TRBJ1-6	.	SAKTGNHNSPLH
TRBV7-2	TRBJ2-1	TRBD2	ASSSLRSGRAHNEQF
TRBV5-4	TRBJ2-7	.	ASSLYLQASPGEQY
TRBV19	TRBJ2-5	TRBD1	ASSRTGGARETQY
TRBV20-1	TRBJ2-3	TRBD2	SARLAGVIDTQY
TRBV7-3	TRBJ2-7	.	ASSDGINYEQY
TRBV4-3	TRBJ2-1	.	ASSRTGSQGNEQF
TRBV6-4	TRBJ2-5	.	ASNPRRVETRY
TRBV7-8	TRBJ1-5	.	ASSLARDQPQH
TRBV7-2	TRBJ2-1	TRBD2	ASSLASAGGYNEQF
TRBV7-3	TRBJ2-2	TRBD2	ASSGDWGGNTGELF
TRBV7-2	TRBJ1-1	TRBD1	ASSSPGGRGRNTEAF
TRBV7-2	TRBJ2-7	TRBD2	ASSLALAGPRGEQY
TRBV28	TRBJ2-7	.	ASRNTGVSYEQY
TRBV27	TRBJ2-5	TRBD2	ASSLLLAGGKETQY
TRBV7-2	TRBJ1-2	.	ASSSSGAGYT
TRBV6-1	TRBJ2-7	.	ASRNGAGRYEQY
TRBV28	TRBJ2-7	.	ATDDTLTYEQY
TRBV20-1	TRBJ2-7	.	SATGYEQY
TRBV20-1	TRBJ1-1	.	SARDGTGGRVEAF
TRBV6-2/TRBV6-3	TRBJ2-5	TRBD1	ASSYPDRAYQETQY
TRBV5-1	TRBJ1-2	.	ASSTAGTDYGYT
TRBV7-2	TRBJ2-7	TRBD1	ASSMRQGKGYEQY
TRBV27	TRBJ1-1	TRBD1	ASRILQQGSTEAF
TRBV28	TRBJ2-7	.	ASSSPQEFPSYEQY
TRBV11-2	TRBJ2-5	.	ASNPMGGPETQY
TRBV2	TRBJ1-5	.	ASSDYRSQPQH